This is a list of T cell receptor beta chains from one sample in a study of shared clonotypes between healthy human individuals. TCRdb's copy holds only in-frame clones and misses some; the assay was immunoSEQ multiplex PCR. This sample carries 330,000 or so clones, under 80% of them seen once, and the ten largest clones take around a tenth. The sample consisted of memory CD4+ T cells sorted from blood. The source of these receptors is a man under 40 in good health. The CDR3 runs from the conserved cysteine through the conserved F or W. D genes are given only for firm matches. Size is omitted from some rows. Given values are once, few, many or a class for expanded clones.

>-|TRBJ2-4|TRBD2|TRBV28
CASSGMTSGRGNIQYF
TGTGCCAGCAGCGGGATGACTAGCGGGAGAGGAAACATTCAGTACTTC
>many|TRBJ1-1|-|TRBV2
CASRAGQSGTEAFF
TGTGCCAGCAGGGCGGGACAAAGTGGAACTGAAGCTTTCTTT
>-|TRBJ1-4|-|TRBV27
CASRSRGEKLFF
TGTGCCAGCAGGTCAAGAGGGGAAAAATTGTTTTTT
>once|TRBJ2-2|-|TRBV19
CASSIGSDGSNTGELFF
TGTGCCAGTAGTATAGGGTCGGACGGATCGAACACCGGGGAGCTGTTTTTT
>few|TRBJ2-3|TRBD1|TRBV7-2
CASSSQGATDTQYF
TGTGCCAGCAGCTCCCAGGGGGCAACAGATACGCAGTATTTT
>-|TRBJ2-3|TRBD2|TRBV2
CASSGLAGGGRDTQYF
TGTGCCAGCAGTGGATTAGCGGGAGGGGGAAGAGATACGCAGTATTTT
>-|TRBJ1-4|TRBD1|TRBV7-8
CASSGQDRGEKLFF
TGTGCCAGCAGCGGACAGGACAGGGGGGAAAAACTGTTTTTT
>-|TRBJ2-5|TRBD1|TRBV19
CATRDRGLETQYF
TGTGCCACGAGGGACAGGGGGCTGGAGACCCAGTACTTC
>-|TRBJ2-1|TRBD2|TRBV5-1
CASSLNRLARDNEQFF
TGCGCCAGCAGCTTGAACAGACTAGCGAGAGACAATGAGCAGTTCTTC
>once|TRBJ1-2|-|TRBV28
CASTLTGDNYGYTF
TGTGCCAGCACCCTGACAGGAGACAACTATGGCTACACCTTC
>-|TRBJ1-1|-|TRBV7-2
CASSLGTPRTEAFF
TGTGCCAGCAGCCTAGGGACCCCCCGGACTGAAGCTTTCTTT
>few|TRBJ2-7|-|TRBV27
CASSLVADLSYEQYF
TGTGCCAGCAGTTTGGTAGCGGACCTCTCCTACGAGCAGTACTTC
>-|TRBJ2-7|TRBD2|TRBV5-4
CASSLGLAEDEQYF
TGTGCCAGCAGCTTGGGTCTAGCGGAGGACGAGCAGTACTTC
>-|TRBJ2-7|TRBD2|TRBV19
CASRRAGGNYEQYF
TGTGCCAGTAGGCGGGCGGGGGGGAACTACGAGCAGTACTTC
>-|TRBJ1-1|-|TRBV27
CASSSYNTEAFF
TGTGCCAGCAGTTCGTATAACACTGAAGCTTTCTTT
>-|TRBJ2-2|TRBD1|TRBV6-6
CAIKSTGGTGELFF
TGTGCCATTAAATCGACAGGGGGCACCGGGGAGCTGTTTTTT
>few|TRBJ1-5|TRBD1|TRBV28
CASSWGQGRLQPQHF
TGTGCCAGCAGTTGGGGACAGGGGAGGTTGCAGCCCCAGCATTTT